These 15 T cell receptor beta chains were sequenced from one sample in a study of OX40 agonist ivuxolimab in advanced cancers. Data came from immunoSEQ multiplex PCR; TCRdb stores just in-frame clones and leaves some out. The repertoire has roughly 83,000 clones, under 95% of them found once; the top ten carry almost 8.5%. Sequencing used CD4+ or CD8+ T cells sorted from blood, obtained in a trial of the OX40 agonist ivuxolimab. Receptor source: an adult with an advanced solid tumor such as melanoma, head and neck, liver or kidney cancer.

V gene TRBV28 combines with J gene TRBJ1-2; D ambiguous. V dropped 3 bases and J dropped 4 bases, with 12 bases sitting between them. The germline V gene encodes CDR1 MDHEN and CDR2 SYDVKM. The CDR3 contains 14 residues. CDR3 bases: TGTGCCAGCAGTTTGCAGGCGGCAGGCTATGGCTACACCTTC. Translated: CASSLQAAGYGYTF.

The rearrangement uses TRBV4-1 and TRBJ2-2, with TRBD2 identical over 13 bases. V was pared by 3 bases and J by 7 bases, with 14 bases of the junction left unmatched. Germline V lookup: CDR1 MGHRA, CDR2 YSYEKL. The CDR3 spans 19 residues. This CDR3 is CASSQRARTSGSFHGELFF. CDR3 nucleotide sequence: TGCGCCAGCAGCCAGCGAGCCAGGACTAGCGGGAGTTTTCACGGGGAGCTGTTTTTT.

The CDR3 DNA reads as TGTGCCTGGAGTGCGACAGGAGCCGAAAAACTGTTTTTT. It specifies CAWSATGAEKLFF. The J gene is TRBJ1-4, the V gene TRBV30; TRBD1 is a possible D gene (6 bases). With 1 base removed from V and 8 bases from J, the gap between germline ends came to 11 bases. Per the germline V gene, CDR1 is GTSNPN and CDR2 is SVGIG (reference sequence). This CDR3 region has 13 residues.

The chain is built from TRBV6-5 and TRBJ1-2, with 8 nucleotides matching TRBD1. After removal of 0 bases from V and 5 bases from J, the junction contained 2 bases not matched to a gene. Germline CDR1 and CDR2: MNHEY and SVGAGI. The CDR3 has 14 amino acids. The CDR3 DNA sequence: TGTGCCAGCAGTTACTCTAGGACAGGGTATGGCTACACCTTC. This gives the protein CASSYSRTGYGYTF.

This rearrangement joins TRBV5-4 to TRBJ1-1, with 8 bases matching TRBD1. Germline V gene sequence: CDR1 SGHNT, CDR2 YYREEE (reference sequence). This CDR3 spans 13 amino acids. V dropped 4 bases and J dropped 4; count of bases not matched to a gene: 3. This CDR3 reads CASSQTGGTEAFF. In nucleotides, the CDR3 is TGTGCCAGCAGCCAAACAGGGGGCACTGAAGCTTTCTTT.

The CDR3 here is CASSSDGLNTEAFF. The CDR3 DNA reads as TGTGCCAGCAGTTCGGACGGTTTGAACACTGAAGCTTTCTTT. The V call is TRBV6-5, the J call TRBJ1-1; D is ambiguous. This CDR3 comprises 14 residues. In germline, CDR1 is MNHEY, CDR2 SVGAGI. Trimming pared 4 bases from V and 0 bases from J, leaving 9 bases between.

This clone showed up just once. This chain joins TRBV6-1 and TRBJ2-7; no clear D gene. The CDR3 extends over 11 amino acids. Trimming shortened V by 2 bases and J by 5 bases, and 4 bases separated the two germline ends. Looked up from germline, CDR1 is MNHNS and CDR2 is SASEGT. The CDR3 bases are TGTGCCAGCAGTGAACTAAACGAGCAGTACTTC. Translated, it gives CASSELNEQYF.

This clone has only one observation. The chain has TRBV11-2 and TRBJ2-7, with TRBD1 identical over 8 bases. This CDR3 spans 15 amino acids. The V gene's germline CDR1 is SGHAT and CDR2 FQNNGV. Germline trimming cut 5 bases from V and 6 bases from J; bases unmatched to any gene: 12. The CDR3 coding sequence is TGTGCCAGCAGCAGGGGACAGGATGCTCCAGGCGAGCAGTACGTC. Translating it yields CASSRGQDAPGEQYV.

The rearrangement joins TRBV6-1 to TRBJ1-5; tentative D call: TRBD1 (5 bases). The length of the CDR3 is 13 residues. V gave up 10 bases and J gave up 10 bases, with 20 bases separating them. Germline V gene sequence: CDR1 MNHNS, CDR2 SASEGT. The CDR3 DNA is TGTGCCACCCTTAATCAGGGCTGGGGACCCCAGCATTTT. This sequence encodes CATLNQGWGPQHF.

The V gene is TRBV10-3, the J gene TRBJ1-1; D is perhaps TRBD1 (5 bases). CDR3 length: 15 residues. The V gene's germline CDR1 is ENHRY and CDR2 SYGVKD. V dropped 5 bases and J dropped 4 bases, with 17 bases sitting between them. The CDR3 DNA follows: TGTGCCATCAGTAACCGGCCTCGGGGGAGCACTGAAGCTTTCTTT. This codes for CAISNRPRGSTEAFF.

The chain has TRBV13 and TRBJ2-3; D call uncertain. Germline loops: CDR1 PRHDT, CDR2 FYEKMQ (reference sequence). V was clipped by 5 bases and J by 0 bases, with 6 bases between them. The CDR3 runs to 13 residues. CDR3 sequence (DNA): TGTGCCAGCAGCCCACCAAGCACAGATACGCAGTATTTT. This encodes CASSPPSTDTQYF.

Here the CDR3 reads CASSRLLSNQPQHF. The CDR3 DNA follows: TGTGCCAGCAGTAGGCTCCTTAGCAATCAGCCCCAGCATTTT. This chain uses TRBV28 with TRBJ1-5; D is uncertain. This CDR3 contains 14 residues. Germline V CDR1 and CDR2: MDHEN, SYDVKM. Trimming left V 5 bases short and J 0 bases short, with 8 bases between. Full variable domain (outside the CDR3, taken from reference TRBV28 and TRBJ1-5): DVKVTQSSRYLVKRTGEKVFLECVQDMDHENMFWYRQDPGLGLRLIYFSYDVKMKEKGDIPEGYSVSREKKERFSLILESASTNQTSMYLCASSRLLSNQPQHFGDGTRLSIL.

This chain links TRBV6-5 with TRBJ1-5; TRBD1 aligns across 8 bases. This CDR3 region has 15 residues. Germline V gene sequence: CDR1 MNHEY, CDR2 SVGAGI. The V and J ends lost 4 bases and 6 bases, in that order; junction bases with no gene match: 8. The CDR3: CASSFSRGHAQPQHF. CDR3 in DNA: TGTGCCAGCAGTTTCAGCAGGGGGCATGCTCAGCCCCAGCATTTT.

This clone was recorded once. The chain links TRBV27 to TRBJ1-6, with TRBD1 as a possible D gene (5 bases). Between the trimmed V and J ends, which lost 1 base and 0 bases, there was a span of 10 bases. This CDR3 contains 17 residues. Germline loops: CDR1 MNHEY, CDR2 SMNVEV (reference sequence). The CDR3 DNA sequence: TGTGCCAGCAGTTTATGGGGACCGAGCTCCTATAATTCACCCCTCCACTTT. This gives the protein CASSLWGPSSYNSPLHF.

This clone occurred once. The chain combines TRBV27 with TRBJ1-1; no definite D call. The CDR3 sequence is 13 residues long. Trimming took 2 bases from V and 3 from J, leaving 7 bases between them. Germline CDR1 is MNHEY and CDR2 is SMNVEV (reference sequence). CDR3 residues: CASSLGGDTEAFF. The CDR3 DNA reads as TGTGCCAGCAGTTTAGGTGGGGACACTGAAGCTTTCTTT.